This TCR beta chain is drawn from a study of T-cell memory formation after mild COVID-19. Each CDR3 protein is one row after TCRdb ran MiXCR on the 5' RACE reads. This repertoire shows more than 400,000 distinct CDR3 sequences, 15% to 20% found once; its top ten account for 9% to 15%. This CDR3 comprises 14 residues. The V and J ends lost 2 bases and 2 bases respectively, with 10 bases between them. In this sample, this clonotype turned up a few times. The sequence was collected from an adult woman who had mild COVID-19 (a few samples of this study predate the infection). Cell type and time point are not known. The sequenced sample was PBMCs or a T cell subset sorted from them (not recorded which). This rearrangement joins TRBV12-3 or TRBV12-4 to TRBJ2-7; D gene unclear. This CDR3 is CASSLSRLTYEQYF. The CDR3, as DNA: TGTGCCAGCAGTTTAAGCCGGTTGACCTACGAGCAGTACTTC.